Presented here are 17 T cell receptor beta chains from one specimen sequenced in a study of cytomegalovirus exposure and HLA in healthy donors. A multiplex PCR was run with 60 Vbeta primers and 13 Jbeta primers. Generated by immunoSEQ multiplex PCR, the TCRdb table keeps only in-frame clones and is missing some. The sample yields over 200,000 clones, more than 75% seen once. Sequencing was performed on PBMCs. The origin of the receptors is a human donor in good health.

The J gene is TRBJ2-5, the V gene TRBV5-4, with D possibly being TRBD2 (6 bases). This CDR3 has 13 amino acids. Germline values: CDR1 SGHNT, CDR2 YYREEE (reference sequence). V lost 1 base and J 11 bases, leaving 15 bases between the germline ends. CDR3 protein: CASSLPTSEEQYF. The DNA of the CDR3 is TGTGCCAGCAGCTTGCCGACTAGTGAGGAGCAGTACTTC.

The CDR3 protein is CASSHGQGPSTDTQYF. CDR3 DNA: TGCGCCAGCAGCCATGGACAGGGGCCTAGCACAGATACGCAGTATTTT. The chain joins TRBV4-1 to TRBJ2-3; TRBD1 agrees at 9 bases. CDR3 length: 16 residues. Germline CDR1 reads MGHRA; CDR2 reads YSYEKL. With V trimmed by 3 bases and J by 0 bases, 4 bases remained unmatched.

The chain combines TRBV7-3 with TRBJ2-7, with D perhaps matching TRBD1 (6 bases). Germline CDR1 and CDR2: SGHTA and FQGTGA. This CDR3 is 17 amino acids long. V was pared by 1 base and J by 6 bases, with 22 bases between. The DNA for the CDR3 is TGTGCCAGCAGCTTAATCAAGGAGCAGGGGCCCCCATCCGAGCAGTACTTC. Its protein is CASSLIKEQGPPSEQYF.

This clone was detected only once. The rearrangement joins TRBV27 to TRBJ1-2, with 9 bases that match TRBD1. This CDR3 is 13 amino acids long. Germline loops: CDR1 MNHEY, CDR2 SMNVEV (reference sequence). V was clipped by 6 bases and J by 8 bases; unmatched bases: 7. The CDR3 DNA sequence: TGTGCCAGCAGATTAACAGGGGGCTACGGCTACACCTTC. The encoded protein is CASRLTGGYGYTF.

The rearrangement joins TRBV19 to TRBJ2-7, with 7 positions matching TRBD1. Germline V gene lookup returns CDR1 LNHDA and CDR2 SQIVND (reference sequence). J was trimmed by 6 bases and V by 4 bases; bases with no gene match: 3. The CDR3 length is 12 residues. In nucleotides, the CDR3 is TGTGCCAGTAGTACCCGGGACAGCGAGCAGTACTTC. Translating it yields CASSTRDSEQYF. The full variable domain, completed using reference TRBV19 and TRBJ2-7, is DGGITQSPKYLFRKEGQNVTLSCEQNLNHDAMYWYRQDPGQGLRLIYYSQIVNDFQKGDIAEGYSVSREKKESFPLTVTSAQKNPTAFYLCASSTRDSEQYFGPGTRLTVT.

Comments on this clone: Lacking the conserved final phenylalanine or tryptophan, this CDR3 likely reflects a read error. The rearrangement uses TRBV19 and TRBJ1-5, with 10 bases aligning to TRBD1. V was pared by 6 bases and J by 3 bases, with 2 bases of the junction left unmatched. The CDR3 is made up of 14 amino acids. Per germline, CDR1 LNHDA and CDR2 SQIVND (reference sequence). The CDR3 bases are TGTGCCAGTAGGGACAGGGGGTTCAATCAGCCCCAGCATCTT. Translated, it gives CASRDRGFNQPQHL.

The genes are TRBV5-1 and TRBJ2-3; D call uncertain. The CDR3 has 14 amino acids. From germline, CDR1 is SGHRS and CDR2 YFSETQ. V lost 1 base and J lost 0, with 6 bases in between. The CDR3 DNA reads TGCGCCAGCAGCTTGACTCCTAGCACAGATACGCAGTATTTT. Encoded protein: CASSLTPSTDTQYF.

The chain recombines TRBV6-1 with TRBJ1-4; 11 nucleotides match TRBD1. The CDR3 spans 16 residues. CDR1 and CDR2 (germline): MNHNS, SASEGT. The ends lost 3 bases at V and 4 bases at J; junction bases unmatched: 4. CDR3 DNA sequence: TGTGCCAGCAGTGAGGGACAGGGGGGATTTAATGAAAAACTGTTTTTT. This sequence encodes CASSEGQGGFNEKLFF.

The V gene is TRBV14, the J gene TRBJ2-5; 9 bases line up with TRBD2. TRBJ2-7 matches the DNA end more closely, so the J call is doubtful. The germline V gene has CDR1 SGHDN and CDR2 FVKESK. The CDR3 loop spans 18 amino acids. Here the CDR3 DNA reads TGTGCCAGCAGCCAAGATTTAGTTAGCGGGAGTCCCTTGGGCGAGCAGTACTTC. Protein product: CASSQDLVSGSPLGEQYF.

This chain links TRBV4-3 with TRBJ2-1; 8 nucleotides agree with TRBD2. Germline V gene lookup returns CDR1 LGHNA and CDR2 YSLEER. V shed 0 bases, J shed 6 bases, and the junction held 10 bases outside the gene matches. The length of the CDR3 is 17 residues. The CDR3 DNA follows: TGCGCCAGCAGCCAAGATATCATCGGGAGGGACCTCAATGAGCAGTTCTTC. The encoded protein is CASSQDIIGRDLNEQFF.

V gene TRBV29-1 combines with J gene TRBJ1-1; perhaps TRBD1 as D (5 bases). V lost 1 base and J 5 bases, leaving 17 bases between the germline ends. The germline gives CDR1 SQVTM, CDR2 ANQGSEA. This CDR3 comprises 15 residues. Here the CDR3 reads CSVEGGGGKATEAFF. In DNA, the CDR3 is TGCAGCGTTGAAGGGGGGGGAGGAAAAGCGACTGAAGCTTTCTTT. The whole variable domain, remainder taken from reference TRBV29-1 and TRBJ1-1, is SAVISQKPSRDICQRGTSLTIQCQVDSQVTMMFWYRQQPGQSLTLIATANQGSEATYESGFVIDKFPISRPNLTFSTLTVSNMSPEDSSIYLCSVEGGGGKATEAFFGQGTRLTVV.

This CDR3 is CASSDSSGRGNEQFF. The CDR3 coding sequence is TGTGCCAGCAGTGACTCTAGCGGGAGGGGGAATGAGCAGTTCTTC. This sequence joins TRBV6-1 and TRBJ2-1; TRBD2 agrees at 12 bases. The germline gives CDR1 MNHNS, CDR2 SASEGT. J lost 7 bases, V lost 3 bases, and 4 bases had no gene match. This CDR3 is built from 15 residues.

V usage is TRBV6-1 and J usage is TRBJ1-2; D remains ambiguous. V lost 2 bases, J lost 0 bases, and 7 bases lay in between. The CDR3 has 14 residues. Germline lookup yields CDR1 MNHNS and CDR2 SASEGT. The CDR3 DNA sequence: TGTGCCAGCAGTGAAAGACGGGCTAACTATGGCTACACCTTC. Translating gives CASSERRANYGYTF.

J is TRBJ2-1 and V is TRBV28; 14 bases are a match to TRBD2. This CDR3 spans 15 amino acids. Germline assignment: CDR1 MDHEN and CDR2 SYDVKM. The V gene end was trimmed by 6 bases and the J gene end by 10 bases; junction bases not matched to a gene: 8. The CDR3, as DNA: TGTGCCAGCAGGCCAGGGACTAGCGGGAGCCCAGAGCAGTTCTTC. Translated, it gives CASRPGTSGSPEQFF.

The chain carries TRBV2 and TRBJ2-2, with 13 positions matching TRBD2. Germline V gives CDR1 SNHLY, CDR2 FYNNEI. The CDR3 loop spans 15 amino acids. Trimming took 7 bases from V and 7 from J; bases not matched to a gene: 6. The chain's CDR3 is CASKFGLAGDGELFF. The CDR3 DNA sequence: TGTGCCAGCAAGTTCGGACTAGCGGGAGACGGGGAGCTGTTTTTT.

The V gene is TRBV5-1, the J gene TRBJ2-2, with a weak D call TRBD2 (5 bases). CDR1 is SGHRS, CDR2 YFSETQ, per germline. The CDR3 length is 16 residues. The germline V and J ends were trimmed by 3 bases and 1 base, with 13 bases remaining between them. The CDR3 nucleotides are TGCGCCAGCAGCTCCGACCCCCGGGGGAACACCGGGGAGCTGTTTTTT. It is translated as CASSSDPRGNTGELFF.

The CDR3 here is CASSPGTQRLNEQFF. CDR3 bases: TGTGCCAGCAGTCCCGGGACTCAGAGATTGAATGAGCAGTTCTTC. The V call is TRBV27, the J call TRBJ2-1, with D maybe TRBD2 (6 bases). The CDR3 has 15 residues. CDR1 and CDR2 (germline): MNHEY, SMNVEV (reference sequence). V was cut by 5 bases and J by 7 bases, with 18 bases left in between.